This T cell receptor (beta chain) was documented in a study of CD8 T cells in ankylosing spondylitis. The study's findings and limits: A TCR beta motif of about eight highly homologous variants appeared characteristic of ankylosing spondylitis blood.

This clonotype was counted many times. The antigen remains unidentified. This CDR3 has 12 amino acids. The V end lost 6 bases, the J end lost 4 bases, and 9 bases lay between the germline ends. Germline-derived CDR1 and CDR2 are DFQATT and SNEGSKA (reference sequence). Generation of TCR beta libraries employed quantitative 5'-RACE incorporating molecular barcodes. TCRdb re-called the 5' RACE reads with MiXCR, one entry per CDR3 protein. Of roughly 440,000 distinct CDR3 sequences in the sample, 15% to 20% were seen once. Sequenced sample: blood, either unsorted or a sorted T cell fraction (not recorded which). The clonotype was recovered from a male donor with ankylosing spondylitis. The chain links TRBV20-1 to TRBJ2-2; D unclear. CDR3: CSAGRPTGELFF. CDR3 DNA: TGCAGTGCGGGCAGACCCACCGGGGAGCTGTTTTTT.